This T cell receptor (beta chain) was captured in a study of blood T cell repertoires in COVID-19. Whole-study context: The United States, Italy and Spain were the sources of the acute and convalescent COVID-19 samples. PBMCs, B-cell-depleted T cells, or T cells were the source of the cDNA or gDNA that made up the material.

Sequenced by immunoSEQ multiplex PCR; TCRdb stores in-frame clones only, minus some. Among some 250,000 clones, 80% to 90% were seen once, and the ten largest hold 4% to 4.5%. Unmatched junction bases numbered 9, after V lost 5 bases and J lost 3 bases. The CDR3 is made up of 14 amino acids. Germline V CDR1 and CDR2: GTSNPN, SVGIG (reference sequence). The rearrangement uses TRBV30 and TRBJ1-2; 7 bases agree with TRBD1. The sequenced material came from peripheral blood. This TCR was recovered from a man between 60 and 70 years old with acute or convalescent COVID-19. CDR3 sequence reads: CAWGLADRYYGYTF. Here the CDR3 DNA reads TGTGCCTGGGGACTTGCGGACAGGTACTATGGCTACACCTTC.